The 14 T cell receptor beta chains below were found in one sample sequenced in a study of naive and memory T cell subsets. An equimolar mix of two oligonucleotides served as the beta constant-region primer for TRBC1 and TRBC2. Ligated cDNA was amplified by four rounds of PCR with nested alpha and beta constant-region primers and SP2. TCRdb independently ran MiXCR on the UMI-ligation and nested PCR reads; one entry per CDR3 protein. This sample has some 82,000 distinct CDR3 sequences, with 9% found just once. Material for sequencing was naive CD8+ T cells from blood. The origin of the receptors is a human donor in good health.

This clonotype was seen more than once but under ten times. The J gene is TRBJ2-1, the V gene TRBV29-1; 9 nucleotides agree with TRBD2. CDR3 length: 15 residues. Germline assignment: CDR1 SQVTM and CDR2 ANQGSEA. V shed 7 bases, J shed 0 bases, and the junction held 7 bases outside the gene matches. The CDR3 sequence is CSDLSGSHSYNEQFF. The CDR3 bases are TGCAGCGACCTTAGCGGGAGCCACTCCTACAATGAGCAGTTCTTC.

This clonotype has a handful of counts. The chain uses TRBV19 and TRBJ2-3; D is uncertain. Germline V gene sequence: CDR1 LNHDA, CDR2 SQIVND (reference sequence). Trimming cost V 7 bases and J 5 bases, with 16 bases left between them. This CDR3 spans 14 amino acids. The CDR3 protein is CASTLSVLGDTQYF. CDR3 in DNA: TGTGCCAGTACCCTTTCCGTCCTGGGAGATACGCAGTATTTT.

The genes are TRBV27 and TRBJ2-4; no definite D call. Germline-derived CDR1 and CDR2 are MNHEY and SMNVEV (reference sequence). This CDR3 is 13 amino acids long. Trimming shortened V by 2 bases and J by 8 bases, and 10 bases separated the two germline ends. CDR3 DNA: TGTGCCAGCAGTTTAAACTCCGCTTACATTCAGTACTTC. Amino acid sequence: CASSLNSAYIQYF.

This clonotype has at least ten counts. This chain's CDR3 is CASSPTDKNTGELFF. In nucleotides, the CDR3 is TGTGCCAGCAGCCCAACGGACAAGAACACCGGGGAGCTGTTTTTT. The rearrangement links TRBV3-1 to TRBJ2-2; perhaps TRBD1 as D (5 bases). In germline, CDR1 is LGHDT, CDR2 YNNKEL (reference sequence). Trimming shortened V by 4 bases and J by 1 base, and 10 bases separated the two germline ends. The CDR3 contains 15 residues.

This clonotype was counted between two and nine times. V usage is TRBV7-9 and J usage is TRBJ1-1; D call uncertain. The CDR3 totals 14 residues. CDR1 is SEHNR and CDR2 is FQNEAQ in the germline V gene (reference sequence). Trimming took 1 base from V and 3 from J, leaving 9 bases between them. CDR3 DNA: TGTGCCAGCAGCTTAGGGACCTATGACACTGAAGCTTTCTTT. It is translated as CASSLGTYDTEAFF.

CDR3 region: CASSRYWGTDTQYF. The CDR3 region has the DNA TGTGCCAGCAGTCGATACTGGGGCACAGATACGCAGTATTTT. The J gene is TRBJ2-3, the V gene TRBV6-6; D gene unclear. The germline CDR1 and CDR2 sequences are MNHNY and SVGAGI (reference sequence). The V end lost 5 bases, the J end lost 1 base, and 10 bases lay between the germline ends. The CDR3 sequence is 14 residues long.

This clonotype was found many times. This chain connects TRBV5-1 to TRBJ2-5; D is undetermined. The CDR3 is 11 amino acids. Germline values: CDR1 SGHRS, CDR2 YFSETQ. Trimming stripped 4 bases from V and 2 bases from J, with 3 bases between. In DNA form, the CDR3 reads TGCGCCAGCAGCCGTCAAGAGACCCAGTACTTC. Amino acids: CASSRQETQYF.

CDR3 residues: CASSQGPVYEQYF. The CDR3 DNA sequence: TGCGCCAGCAGCCAAGGTCCGGTCTACGAGCAGTACTTC. The rearrangement links TRBV4-1 to TRBJ2-7; D ambiguous. V was clipped by 1 base and J by 3 bases, with 7 bases between them. This CDR3 is built from 13 residues. CDR1 MGHRA and CDR2 YSYEKL come from the germline V gene.

In its sample, this clonotype was seen many times. The chain carries TRBV28 and TRBJ2-1, with 9 positions matching TRBD2. Germline loops: CDR1 MDHEN, CDR2 SYDVKM. Germline trimming cut 3 bases from V and 5 bases from J; bases unmatched to any gene: 8. This CDR3 is 16 amino acids long. The CDR3: CASSFSVAGDNNEQFF. CDR3 coding DNA: TGTGCCAGCAGTTTCAGCGTAGCGGGAGATAACAATGAGCAGTTCTTC. Looking up the rest from reference TRBV28 and TRBJ2-1 gives the full variable domain: DVKVTQSSRYLVKRTGEKVFLECVQDMDHENMFWYRQDPGLGLRLIYFSYDVKMKEKGDIPEGYSVSREKKERFSLILESASTNQTSMYLCASSFSVAGDNNEQFFGPGTRLTVL.

This clonotype has only one observation. The chain recombines TRBV2 with TRBJ2-7; D ambiguous. Between the trimmed V and J ends, which lost 6 bases and 3 bases, there was a span of 6 bases. This CDR3 has 11 amino acids. CDR1 and CDR2 (germline): SNHLY, FYNNEI. CDR3 nucleotide sequence: TGTGCCAGCAGGAATAGCTACGAGCAGTACTTC. It codes for CASRNSYEQYF.

This clonotype was detected many times. The genes are TRBV4-1 and TRBJ1-1; perhaps TRBD1 as D (6 bases). CDR1 MGHRA and CDR2 YSYEKL come from the germline V gene. The V end was cut by 0 bases, the J end by 4 bases, with 9 bases between. The CDR3 is made up of 14 amino acids. The CDR3 reads CASSQEGGRTEAFF. In nucleotides, the CDR3 is TGCGCCAGCAGCCAAGAGGGGGGCCGCACTGAAGCTTTCTTT.

This clonotype has just a few counts. V gene TRBV5-1 combines with J gene TRBJ2-5; TRBD2 agrees at 10 bases. The CDR3 spans 18 residues. Germline lookup yields CDR1 SGHRS and CDR2 YFSETQ. Trimming at V came to 2 bases and at J to 5 bases, leaving 15 bases not matched to a gene. The CDR3 region is CASSFSPPLAGDVETQYF. CDR3 coding DNA: TGCGCCAGCAGCTTCTCGCCCCCCCTAGCGGGAGATGTTGAGACCCAGTACTTC.

This clonotype was found a few times. The chain has TRBV29-1 and TRBJ2-7, with D perhaps matching TRBD1 (6 bases). The CDR3 sequence is 13 residues long. Trimming shortened V by 6 bases and J by 2 bases, and 14 bases separated the two germline ends. Germline CDR1 reads SQVTM; CDR2 reads ANQGSEA. The CDR3 loop reads CSVGRQDPYEQYF. DNA of the CDR3: TGCAGCGTAGGGCGACAGGATCCCTACGAGCAGTACTTC.

There are many counts of this clonotype. The chain is built from TRBV29-1 and TRBJ2-7; D is unresolved. V dropped 2 bases and J dropped 1 base, with 6 bases sitting between them. Germline V lookup: CDR1 SQVTM, CDR2 ANQGSEA. The CDR3 is 12 amino acids. The CDR3 region is CSVEQDSYEQYF. The DNA for the CDR3 is TGCAGCGTTGAACAGGATTCCTACGAGCAGTACTTC.